This T cell receptor beta chain was recorded in a study of T cells after yellow fever vaccination. TCRdb redid the calling of the 5' RACE reads with MiXCR, one entry per CDR3 protein. The table lists 200,000 to 300,000 distinct CDR3 sequences, 6.5% to 7.5% of them singletons. This clonotype was seen a few times. The antigen is not known. Study-level points and caveats: Across the CD4 and CD8 compartments, a small share of clonotypes was present in both. One caveat is that FACS-sorted repertoires could contain abundant clonotypes contaminating from the bulk population.

The CDR3 covers 12 residues. With V trimmed by 6 bases and J by 5 bases, 4 bases remained unmatched. The germline gives CDR1 SEHNR, CDR2 FQNEAQ (reference sequence). The TCR sequence derives from a man aged 30-40 years who received the YFV17D yellow fever vaccine. Sequencing used CD4+ T cells sorted from PBMCs, obtained on the day of the yellow fever booster vaccination. J is TRBJ2-7 and V is TRBV7-9; 7 bases are a match to TRBD1. The CDR3 sequence: CASRQGWNEQYF. CDR3 nucleotide sequence: TGTGCCAGCAGACAGGGGTGGAACGAGCAGTACTTC.